This T cell receptor beta chain was recovered during a study of shared clonotypes between healthy human individuals. Some clones are missing from TCRdb's copy, which holds only in-frame ones; the method was immunoSEQ multiplex PCR. Of some 2 million clones listed, around 96% are singletons. Terminally differentiated effector memory CD45RA+ cells were excluded by CCR7 positive selection of CD45RO-negative cells. The sequencing sample was made of naive CD8+ T cells sorted from blood. This receptor was taken from a man younger than 35 in good health.

CDR3 amino acids: CAWSVANQPQHF. The CDR3 DNA reads TGTGCCTGGAGTGTAGCAAACCAGCCCCAGCATTTT. This chain joins TRBV30 and TRBJ1-5; D remains unclear. Trimming took 0 bases from V and 7 from J, leaving 7 bases between them. The CDR3 runs 12 residues. Germline V CDR1 and CDR2: GTSNPN, SVGIG (reference sequence).